These 17 T cell receptor beta chains were sequenced from one sample in a study of blood T cell repertoires in COVID-19. Measured with immunoSEQ multiplex PCR; TCRdb has only the in-frame clones, and not every one. The sample lists a few hundred thousand clones, roughly 86% occurring once. The sample was peripheral blood. These receptors were obtained from a woman in her forties or fifties with acute or convalescent COVID-19.

The chain joins TRBV7-2 to TRBJ2-4, with TRBD2 identical over 12 bases. Losses at the gene ends were 5 bases for V and 0 bases for J; bases not matched to a gene: 5. The germline gives CDR1 SGHTA, CDR2 FQGNSA. This CDR3 has 17 residues. As DNA, the CDR3 is TGTGCCAGCAGCGCGACTAGCGGGGGCTTAGCCAAAAACATTCAGTACTTC. It yields the protein CASSATSGGLAKNIQYF.

V is TRBV28 and J is TRBJ2-1; TRBD2 aligns across 13 bases. The CDR3 is 17 residues long. Germline V gene lookup returns CDR1 MDHEN and CDR2 SYDVKM. V gave up 5 bases and J gave up 6 bases; unmatched junction bases: 10. The CDR3: CASSGYSGLAGLNEQFF. The CDR3 coding sequence is TGTGCCAGCAGTGGGTATTCGGGACTAGCGGGACTCAATGAGCAGTTCTTC.

This clone was counted a single time. The chain uses TRBV7-8 and TRBJ1-3, with 7 bases aligning to TRBD1. The CDR3 loop spans 18 amino acids. V gave up 4 bases and J gave up 3 bases; unmatched junction bases: 15. Per the germline V gene, CDR1 is SGHVS and CDR2 is FQNEAQ. CDR3 residues: CASSSLRVPGTVGNTIYF. The CDR3 DNA sequence: TGTGCCAGCAGCTCACTTAGGGTACCCGGGACAGTTGGAAACACCATATATTTT.

This chain links TRBV24-1 with TRBJ2-2, with 8 bases lining up with TRBD2. Trimming cost V 2 bases and J 2 bases; bases outside gene matches: 3. Germline-derived CDR1 and CDR2 are KGHDR and SFDVKD. This CDR3 contains 16 residues. The CDR3 coding sequence is TGTGCCACCAGTGATTGGCGGGAGGCAAACACCGGGGAGCTGTTTTTT. Protein product: CATSDWREANTGELFF.

The chain recombines TRBV7-3 with TRBJ2-3; TRBD2 aligns across 11 bases. CDR1 and CDR2 (germline): SGHTA, FQGTGA. Trimming took 4 bases from V and 5 from J; bases not matched to a gene: 11. The CDR3 is 17 residues long. This CDR3 is CASSSPTSGRIQDTQYF. The DNA of the CDR3 is TGTGCCAGCAGCTCCCCTACTAGCGGGAGAATCCAAGATACGCAGTATTTT. Together with reference TRBV7-3 and TRBJ2-3, the CDR3 gives the full variable domain: GAGVSQTPSNKVTEKGKYVELRCDPISGHTALYWYRQSLGQGPEFLIYFQGTGAADDSGLPNDRFFAVRPEGSVSTLKIQRTERGDSAVYLCASSSPTSGRIQDTQYFGPGTRLTVL.

The chain carries TRBV27 and TRBJ1-6, with D uncertain. V was trimmed by 6 bases and J by 6 bases, leaving 6 bases between them. Germline CDR1 and CDR2: MNHEY and SMNVEV (reference sequence). CDR3 size: 12 residues. CDR3 sequence: CASSWANSPLHF. As DNA, the CDR3 is TGTGCCAGCAGCTGGGCTAATTCACCCCTCCACTTT.

A single count supports this clone. The chain recombines TRBV6-2 or TRBV6-3 with TRBJ2-7, with D perhaps matching TRBD2 (6 bases). The germline gives CDR1 MNHEY, CDR2 SVGEGT. V shed 6 bases and J shed 7 bases, with 25 bases lying between them. CDR3 length: 16 amino acids. The CDR3 is CASSNPTDYTRDEQYF. The CDR3 coding sequence is TGTGCCAGCAGCAACCCTACGGACTATACGAGAGATGAGCAGTACTTC.

V is TRBV15 and J is TRBJ1-5, with 7 bases matching TRBD1. CDR3 length equals 13 residues. From germline, CDR1 is LNHNV and CDR2 YYDKDF (reference sequence). V lost 3 bases, J lost 9 bases, and 5 bases stayed unmatched. CDR3 DNA sequence: TGTGCCACCAGCAGGCAACAGGGGACGCCCCAGCATTTT. It is translated as CATSRQQGTPQHF.

The gene calls are TRBV10-3 and TRBJ2-7; tentative D call: TRBD2 (5 bases). This CDR3 spans 15 amino acids. CDR1 is ENHRY, CDR2 SYGVKD, per germline. V lost 3 bases and J lost 6, with 18 bases in between. The CDR3, as DNA: TGTGCCATCAGTGACTCAACCTATCAAGGACTCGAGCAGTACTTC. This codes for CAISDSTYQGLEQYF.

This clone was seen just once. The chain has TRBV24-1 and TRBJ2-1; the match to TRBD2 covers 12 bases. The junction had 2 bases not matched to a gene; V was cut back by 3 bases and J by 0 bases. Germline V lookup: CDR1 KGHDR, CDR2 SFDVKD. The CDR3 runs 17 residues. The CDR3 spells CATSDPTSGSSYNEQFF. Written as DNA, the CDR3 is TGTGCCACCAGTGATCCGACTAGCGGGAGCTCCTACAATGAGCAGTTCTTC.

The gene calls are TRBV19 and TRBJ1-1, with D tentatively TRBD1 (5 bases). The CDR3 loop spans 14 amino acids. The V gene lost 2 bases and the J gene lost 5 bases, with 12 bases spanning the gap. Germline lookup yields CDR1 LNHDA and CDR2 SQIVND (reference sequence). In DNA, the CDR3 is TGTGCCAGTAGTATAAGGTCAGGGAAGACTGAAGCTTTCTTT. Translated: CASSIRSGKTEAFF.

Of note for this clone: Additional DNA sequences in this sample encode the identical CDR3. The rearrangement uses TRBV6-5 and TRBJ2-7, with TRBD2 as a possible D gene (6 bases). V was pared by 2 bases and J by 3 bases, with 8 bases between. Germline CDR1 MNHEY, CDR2 SVGAGI. The CDR3 consists of 13 residues. This CDR3 reads CASSYVGGYEQYF. The DNA for the CDR3 is TGTGCCAGCAGTTACGTGGGGGGCTACGAGCAGTACTTC.

The J gene is TRBJ2-2, the V gene TRBV28, with TRBD2 identical over 7 bases. With 3 bases clipped from V and 3 bases from J, the junction kept 4 bases outside the gene matches. The CDR3 consists of 15 residues. The germline V gene encodes CDR1 MDHEN and CDR2 SYDVKM. CDR3 DNA: TGTGCCAGCAGTTTGCCTAGCGGCTACACCGGGGAGCTGTTTTTT. Protein product: CASSLPSGYTGELFF.

The V gene is TRBV27, the J gene TRBJ2-1, with 12 positions matching TRBD2. The CDR3 totals 17 residues. The V and J ends lost 2 bases and 7 bases, in that order; junction bases with no gene match: 9. CDR1 MNHEY and CDR2 SMNVEV come from the germline V gene (reference sequence). This chain's CDR3 is CASSLLLAGGPRNEQFF. In DNA, the CDR3 is TGTGCCAGCAGTTTACTCCTAGCGGGAGGGCCAAGGAATGAGCAGTTCTTC.

This clone has more than one count but fewer than ten. The V call is TRBV5-1, the J call TRBJ2-7; D perhaps matches TRBD1 (6 bases). Germline CDR1 SGHRS, CDR2 YFSETQ. V gave up 3 bases and J gave up 2 bases, with 12 bases separating them. The CDR3 is 14 amino acids. The CDR3 loop reads CASSSGTLTYEQYF. In DNA, the CDR3 is TGCGCCAGCAGCTCTGGGACACTCACCTACGAGCAGTACTTC. Drawing the rest from reference TRBV5-1 and TRBJ2-7, the complete variable domain is KAGVTQTPRYLIKTRGQQVTLSCSPISGHRSVSWYQQTPGQGLQFLFEYFSETQRNKGNFPGRFSGRQFSNSRSEMNVSTLELGDSALYLCASSSGTLTYEQYFGPGTRLTVT.

This rearrangement joins TRBV29-1 to TRBJ2-3, with 8 positions matching TRBD2. CDR3 length equals 13 residues. Germline V gives CDR1 SQVTM, CDR2 ANQGSEA. The junction had 8 bases not matched to a gene; V was cut back by 4 bases and J by 8 bases. The CDR3 nucleotides read TGCAGCGTTGGGGGGCTAGCGGGTGGTACGCAGTATTTT. Encoded protein: CSVGGLAGGTQYF.

The rearrangement links TRBV28 to TRBJ1-5; 8 nucleotides agree with TRBD1. V shed 6 bases and J 6 bases; nucleotides not matched to a gene: 10. The CDR3 extends over 15 amino acids. CDR1 and CDR2 (germline): MDHEN, SYDVKM. CDR3 residues: CASRVEGTGSQPQHF. As DNA, the CDR3 is TGTGCCAGCAGGGTCGAAGGGACAGGTAGTCAGCCCCAGCATTTT.